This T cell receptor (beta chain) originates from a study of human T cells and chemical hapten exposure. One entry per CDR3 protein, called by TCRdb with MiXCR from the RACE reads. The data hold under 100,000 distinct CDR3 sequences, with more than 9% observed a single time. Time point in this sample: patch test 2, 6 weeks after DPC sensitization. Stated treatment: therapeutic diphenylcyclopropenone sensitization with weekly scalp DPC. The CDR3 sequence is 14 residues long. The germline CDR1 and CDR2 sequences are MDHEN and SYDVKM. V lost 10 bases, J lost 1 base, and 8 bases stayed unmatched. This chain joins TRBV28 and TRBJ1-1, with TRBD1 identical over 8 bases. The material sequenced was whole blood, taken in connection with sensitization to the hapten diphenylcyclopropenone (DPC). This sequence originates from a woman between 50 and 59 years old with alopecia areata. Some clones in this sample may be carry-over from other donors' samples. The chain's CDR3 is CANRKTGANTEAFF. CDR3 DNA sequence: TGTGCCAACAGGAAGACAGGGGCGAACACTGAAGCTTTCTTT.